Presented here are 31 T cell receptor beta chains from one specimen sequenced in a study of T cells in Graves' hyperthyroidism and ophthalmopathy. Regions amplified from RNA transcripts were the TCR beta CDR3 regions. When the TCR CDR3 underwent first-round RT-PCR, the HTBI primer set was used. TCRdb redid the calling of the multiplex PCR reads with MiXCR, one entry per CDR3 protein. The profile covers about 400,000 distinct CDR3 sequences, with 15% appearing a single time and roughly a fifth taken by the ten largest. Sequenced sample: blood. The receptors here all came from an older woman with Graves' ophthalmopathy.

This clonotype has ten or more counts. The chain has TRBV29-1 and TRBJ1-1; 8 nucleotides match TRBD1. There are 14 residues in the CDR3. Germline trimming cut 7 bases from V and 4 bases from J; bases unmatched to any gene: 11. From germline, CDR1 is SQVTM and CDR2 ANQGSEA. As DNA, the CDR3 is TGCAGCGCCGGACAGGGTTCGATCGGCACTGAAGCTTTCTTT. It translates to CSAGQGSIGTEAFF. The full variable domain, its missing parts supplied by reference TRBV29-1 and TRBJ1-1, is SAVISQKPSRDICQRGTSLTIQCQVDSQVTMMFWYRQQPGQSLTLIATANQGSEATYESGFVIDKFPISRPNLTFSTLTVSNMSPEDSSIYLCSAGQGSIGTEAFFGQGTRLTVV.

The table lists this clonotype with a few counts. The chain links TRBV28 to TRBJ2-7; weak D call: TRBD1 (6 bases). The CDR3 totals 11 residues. Trimming pared 6 bases from V and 7 bases from J, leaving 10 bases between. Germline values: CDR1 MDHEN, CDR2 SYDVKM. The CDR3 region is CASRGAREQYF. The CDR3 region has the DNA TGTGCCAGCAGGGGGGCGCGGGAGCAGTACTTC.

This clonotype was picked up many times. The J gene is TRBJ2-1, the V gene TRBV11-2; 11 nucleotides agree with TRBD2. Germline assignment: CDR1 SGHAT and CDR2 FQNNGV. The trim removed 5 bases at V and 7 bases at J, leaving 7 bases unmatched. The CDR3 extends over 15 amino acids. CDR3 DNA sequence: TGTGCCAGCAGCCCAACTAGCGGGAGCGGGAATGAGCAGTTCTTC. This encodes CASSPTSGSGNEQFF.

This clonotype has only a few counts. V usage is TRBV5-1 and J usage is TRBJ1-1, with 9 bases fitting TRBD1. Germline V gene sequence: CDR1 SGHRS, CDR2 YFSETQ. V dropped 0 bases and J dropped 4; count of bases not matched to a gene: 7. The CDR3 covers 16 residues. The CDR3 protein is CASSLEGDRAGTEAFF. CDR3 coding DNA: TGCGCCAGCAGCTTGGAGGGGGACAGGGCGGGCACTGAAGCTTTCTTT.

In its sample, this clonotype was seen many times. The V and J genes are TRBV2 and TRBJ2-5; D remains unclear. V was trimmed by 2 bases and J by 1 base, leaving 8 bases between them. The germline V gene encodes CDR1 SNHLY and CDR2 FYNNEI. CDR3 length: 14 residues. In nucleotides, the CDR3 is TGTGCCAGCAGTGAAATGTTAGCCCAAGAGACCCAGTACTTC. This codes for CASSEMLAQETQYF.

This clonotype appeared many times. CDR3 in DNA: TGTGCCAGCAGCCACGGGACCGTGAGCCTCCACTTT. Its protein product is CASSHGTVSLHF. The chain couples TRBV3-1 to TRBJ1-6, with D tentatively TRBD1 (5 bases). Trimming stripped 3 bases from V and 15 bases from J, with 12 bases between. CDR1 and CDR2 from the germline V gene are LGHDT and YNNKEL (reference sequence). The CDR3 sequence is 12 residues long.

A few counts support this clonotype. The J gene is TRBJ2-3, the V gene TRBV5-4; D is possibly TRBD2 (6 bases). Looked up from germline, CDR1 is SGHNT and CDR2 is YYREEE (reference sequence). The ends were cut back, 0 bases at V and 0 bases at J, with 17 bases in the middle. The CDR3 is made up of 18 amino acids. CDR3 sequence: CASSLAGSGGSSTDTQYF. The CDR3 DNA sequence: TGTGCCAGCAGCTTGGCCGGGAGTGGCGGTAGTAGCACAGATACGCAGTATTTT.

The V gene is TRBV27, the J gene TRBJ2-1; TRBD2 aligns across 9 bases. V lost 1 base and J lost 4; bases outside the gene matches: 5. The CDR3 runs to 16 residues. CDR1 is MNHEY, CDR2 SMNVEV, per germline (reference sequence). Written as DNA, the CDR3 is TGTGCCAGCAGTTTATTTGGACTAGCGAGTTACAATGAGCAGTTCTTC. Translated: CASSLFGLASYNEQFF.

The chain recombines TRBV4-2 with TRBJ2-2, with no clear D. The V end was cut by 1 base, the J end by 5 bases, with 8 bases between. Germline V CDR1 and CDR2: LGHNA, YNFKEQ. This CDR3 is built from 14 residues. The CDR3 is CASSQGRATGELFF. The CDR3 coding sequence is TGTGCCAGCAGCCAAGGAAGGGCGACCGGGGAGCTGTTTTTT.

This clonotype was seen ten or more times. V and J are TRBV7-2 and TRBJ1-2; D uncertain. CDR3 length equals 14 residues. Between the trimmed V and J ends, which lost 1 base and 0 bases, there was a span of 6 bases. Germline loops: CDR1 SGHTA, CDR2 FQGNSA. This chain's CDR3 is CASSLEKANYGYTF. CDR3 nucleotides: TGTGCCAGCAGCTTAGAAAAAGCTAACTATGGCTACACCTTC.

The chain carries TRBV6-1 and TRBJ1-5; 8 nucleotides align to TRBD1. J was trimmed by 6 bases and V by 7 bases; bases with no gene match: 11. This CDR3 contains 15 residues. Germline V gene data show CDR1 as MNHNS and CDR2 as SASEGT. CDR3 sequence: CASKPTGGVSQPQHF. DNA of the CDR3: TGTGCCAGCAAACCTACAGGGGGAGTTAGTCAGCCCCAGCATTTT.

This clonotype was counted many times. This chain connects TRBV10-3 to TRBJ2-3, with 8 positions matching TRBD2. Germline values: CDR1 ENHRY, CDR2 SYGVKD. The length of the CDR3 is 17 residues. Trimming took 3 bases from V and 3 from J; bases not matched to a gene: 11. In nucleotides, the CDR3 is TGTGCCATCAGTGATCGGTCGCGGGCGGGGGGAACAGATACGCAGTATTTT. This translates into CAISDRSRAGGTDTQYF.

In nucleotides, the CDR3 is TGCAGTGCTTCTAGCGGGAGCTACGAGCAGTACTTC. Its translation: CSASSGSYEQYF. The chain couples TRBV20-1 to TRBJ2-7, with TRBD2 matching 10 bases. The V segment lost 5 bases and the J segment 3 bases; nucleotides outside the gene matches: 1. Germline assignment: CDR1 DFQATT and CDR2 SNEGSKA (reference sequence). This CDR3 contains 12 residues.

The chain combines TRBV19 with TRBJ2-5; D gene uncertain. In germline, CDR1 is LNHDA, CDR2 SQIVND (reference sequence). Trimming shortened V by 6 bases and J by 2 bases, and 16 bases separated the two germline ends. This CDR3 comprises 15 residues. DNA of the CDR3: TGTGCCAGTAGACCCGCAGGTACCGAACAAGAGACCCAGTACTTC. It encodes CASRPAGTEQETQYF.

This clonotype was counted many times. The chain recombines TRBV28 with TRBJ2-2; D uncertain. Between the trimmed V and J ends, which lost 8 bases and 0 bases, there was a span of 4 bases. Germline loops: CDR1 MDHEN, CDR2 SYDVKM. The CDR3 loop spans 12 amino acids. CDR3 in amino acids: CASGSNTGELFF. The CDR3 nucleotides read TGTGCCAGCGGTTCGAACACCGGGGAGCTGTTTTTT. The complete variable domain, with remaining parts taken from reference TRBV28 and TRBJ2-2, reads DVKVTQSSRYLVKRTGEKVFLECVQDMDHENMFWYRQDPGLGLRLIYFSYDVKMKEKGDIPEGYSVSREKKERFSLILESASTNQTSMYLCASGSNTGELFFGEGSRLTVL.

Only a few counts were recorded for this clonotype. The chain uses TRBV7-6 and TRBJ2-5; perhaps D is TRBD1 or TRBD2 (5 bases each). Germline CDR1 SGHVS, CDR2 FNYEAQ. The CDR3 totals 16 residues. V lost 5 bases and J lost 0, with 16 bases in between. The CDR3 DNA is TGTGCCAGCAGCCCCGGGGCCCCAGAATACCAAGAGACCCAGTACTTC. It codes for CASSPGAPEYQETQYF.

There are many counts of this clonotype. The V gene is TRBV2, the J gene TRBJ1-2; D is undetermined. CDR1 is SNHLY and CDR2 is FYNNEI in the germline V gene. The CDR3 contains 13 residues. V lost 0 bases and J 2 bases, leaving 4 bases between the germline ends. The CDR3 spells CASSEAGNYGYTF. The CDR3 DNA is TGTGCCAGCAGTGAAGCAGGAAACTATGGCTACACCTTC.

Ten or more counts support this clonotype. The chain combines TRBV7-2 with TRBJ1-1; 12 positions match TRBD1. Germline lookup yields CDR1 SGHTA and CDR2 FQGNSA. This CDR3 region has 17 residues. The trim removed 5 bases at V and 4 bases at J, leaving 11 bases unmatched. CDR3 bases: TGTGCCAGCAGCCGTCGAAGGGACAGGGGGCGAGGCACTGAAGCTTTCTTT. Translating gives CASSRRRDRGRGTEAFF.

This clonotype was observed many times. V usage is TRBV3-1 and J usage is TRBJ1-6; the D is unclear. CDR1 and CDR2 from the germline V gene are LGHDT and YNNKEL (reference sequence). This CDR3 spans 16 amino acids. V was shortened by 0 bases and J by 10 bases, with 16 bases between the two germline ends. The DNA for the CDR3 is TGTGCCAGCAGCCAAGAGGTTGGAGTGTTCGGGTCACCCCTCCACTTT. This codes for CASSQEVGVFGSPLHF.

The chain carries TRBV6-1 and TRBJ2-1; 9 positions agree with TRBD2. The CDR3 sequence is 17 residues long. The V gene end was trimmed by 7 bases and the J gene end by 9 bases; junction bases not matched to a gene: 19. Germline V gene lookup returns CDR1 MNHNS and CDR2 SASEGT. The CDR3 here is CASKPYGDSGRGGEQFF. CDR3 nucleotides: TGTGCCAGCAAACCCTACGGGGATAGCGGGAGAGGGGGTGAGCAGTTCTTC.

This clonotype was picked up many times. The CDR3 protein is CASSKGATDTQYF. CDR3 coding DNA: TGTGCCAGCAGTAAGGGAGCCACAGATACGCAGTATTTT. The rearrangement links TRBV28 to TRBJ2-3; D possibly corresponds to TRBD2 (5 bases). This CDR3 is built from 13 residues. From germline, CDR1 is MDHEN and CDR2 SYDVKM. V dropped 5 bases and J dropped 2 bases, with 8 bases sitting between them.

This clonotype was counted many times. The rearrangement links TRBV2 to TRBJ2-7; D may be TRBD2 (5 bases). Trimming left V 6 bases short and J 6 bases short, with 12 bases between. Germline assignment: CDR1 SNHLY and CDR2 FYNNEI. CDR3 size: 12 residues. CDR3 DNA sequence: TGTGCCAGCAGGAAACCGGGGTTCGAGCAGTACTTC. Protein sequence: CASRKPGFEQYF.

This clonotype appeared many times. V and J are TRBV20-1 and TRBJ2-7; 12 bases fit TRBD2. Germline CDR1 and CDR2: DFQATT and SNEGSKA (reference sequence). The ends lost 1 base at V and 2 bases at J; junction bases unmatched: 0. This CDR3 contains 14 residues. CDR3 coding DNA: TGCAGTGCTAGAGCTAGCGGGAGGGCCTACGAGCAGTACTTC. This encodes CSARASGRAYEQYF.

This clonotype was seen more than once but under ten times. J is TRBJ2-5 and V is TRBV5-8, with a weak D call TRBD2 (6 bases). With 7 bases removed from V and 0 bases from J, the gap between germline ends came to 16 bases. The V gene's germline CDR1 is SGHTS and CDR2 YDEGEE. There are 15 residues in the CDR3. The CDR3 region is CASPVKAGHQETQYF. For the CDR3, the DNA is TGTGCCAGCCCAGTTAAGGCGGGACACCAAGAGACCCAGTACTTC.

This clonotype was counted many times. The gene calls are TRBV7-9 and TRBJ2-1; 7 nucleotides align to TRBD1. Germline V gives CDR1 SEHNR, CDR2 FQNEAQ (reference sequence). The trim removed 3 bases at V and 5 bases at J, leaving 4 bases unmatched. This CDR3 is 14 amino acids long. CDR3 in amino acids: CASSLGTANNEQFF. CDR3 coding DNA: TGTGCCAGCAGCTTGGGGACAGCCAACAATGAGCAGTTCTTC.

This clonotype was seen ten or more times. The chain has TRBV6-1 and TRBJ1-5, with TRBD1 matching over 8 bases. Germline-derived CDR1 and CDR2 are MNHNS and SASEGT. The ends lost 6 bases at V and 4 bases at J; junction bases unmatched: 14. This CDR3 region has 17 residues. CDR3 bases: TGTGCCAGCAGCCCCGGACAGGGAGGGTATGGGAATCAGCCCCAGCATTTT. Amino acid sequence: CASSPGQGGYGNQPQHF.

Ten or more counts support this clonotype. The rearrangement links TRBV28 to TRBJ2-1; 10 nucleotides agree with TRBD1. V lost 7 bases and J lost 0; bases outside the gene matches: 21. This CDR3 contains 21 residues. Germline V CDR1 and CDR2: MDHEN, SYDVKM. The CDR3 is CASTPRLGQGKSGSSYNEQFF. The CDR3 region has the DNA TGTGCCAGCACCCCCCGGTTGGGACAGGGGAAAAGCGGGAGCTCCTACAATGAGCAGTTCTTC.

The chain is built from TRBV19 and TRBJ1-2, with D tentatively TRBD1 (5 bases). Germline loops: CDR1 LNHDA, CDR2 SQIVND (reference sequence). The CDR3 consists of 14 residues. Trimming took 11 bases from V and 4 from J, leaving 20 bases between them. The CDR3 sequence: CAVSERGSFYGYTF. In nucleotides, the CDR3 is TGTGCCGTTAGTGAGCGGGGGTCCTTCTATGGCTACACCTTC.

This clonotype was counted ten times or more. V is TRBV18 and J is TRBJ1-1, with D possibly matching TRBD1 (5 bases). There are 15 residues in the CDR3. Trimming left V 1 base short and J 3 bases short, with 12 bases between. Germline CDR1 is KGHSH and CDR2 is LQKENI. Written as DNA, the CDR3 is TGTGCCAGCTCACCACTTCGCAGGGCGGACACTGAAGCTTTCTTT. Amino acids: CASSPLRRADTEAFF.

There are a few counts of this clonotype. Mismatch with germline at one junction end may stem from a read error. The chain joins TRBV7-3 to TRBJ2-3, with no clear D. The CDR3 sequence is 14 residues long. In germline, CDR1 is SGHTA, CDR2 FQGTGA. The CDR3 loop is CASSLSHSTDAQYF. In DNA form, the CDR3 reads TGTGCCAGCAGCTTATCTCACTCCACAGATGCGCAGTATTTT.

There are many counts of this clonotype. V and J are TRBV20-1 and TRBJ2-3; TRBD2 agrees at 7 bases. J was trimmed by 7 bases and V by 3 bases; bases with no gene match: 7. This CDR3 comprises 13 residues. Looked up from germline, CDR1 is DFQATT and CDR2 is SNEGSKA (reference sequence). This CDR3 is CSASPSGINTQYF. The CDR3 DNA reads as TGCAGTGCTAGTCCCAGCGGGATAAATACGCAGTATTTT.